These T cell receptor beta chains were read from a single sample in a study of beta chain features in type 1 diabetes. The protocol was immunoSEQ multiplex PCR, while the TCRdb copy is restricted to in-frame clones and leaves out a portion. The sample holds about 900,000 clones, roughly 16% seen once. Sequences were obtained from naive CD4+ T cells from blood. Every receptor here comes from a woman aged 18-35 years in good health. Each CDR3 is given with its conserved first and last residue. The D gene is left open where the match is weak. Rows may omit the clone size; those that give it use once, few, many or a size class.

j_gene	abundance	v_gene	d_gene	CDR3nt	CDR3aa
TRBJ2-1	few	TRBV6-5	TRBD1	TGTGCCAGCAGTGCCCGGGACAGATACAATGAGCAGTTCTTC	CASSARDRYNEQFF
TRBJ1-4	NA	TRBV2	NA	TGTGCCAGCAGTCCGCAGGGTTGGGAAAAACTGTTTTTT	CASSPQGWEKLFF
TRBJ1-2	once	TRBV2	NA	TGTGCCAGCAGGTCCGGACCCCAGCGGGGCTACACCTTC	CASRSGPQRGYTF
TRBJ2-7	NA	TRBV19	NA	TGTGCCACAAAAGGTTCCTACGAGCAGTACTTC	CATKGSYEQYF
TRBJ2-3	few	TRBV7-6	NA	TGTGCCAGCAGCCCAGCGGCTAGCAGGGGCACAGATACGCAGTATTTT	CASSPAASRGTDTQYF
TRBJ2-7	once	TRBV7-9	NA	TGTGCCAGCACCCCCCAGGGGAACCCCTACGAGCAGTACTTC	CASTPQGNPYEQYF
TRBJ2-2	NA	TRBV9	TRBD2	TGTGCCAGCAGCGTAGAGGGACTAGTGGCCGGGGAGCTGTTTTTT	CASSVEGLVAGELFF
TRBJ2-1	few	TRBV2	TRBD1	TGTGCCAGCAGCCCGGGACAGGGGGCGCGGGAGCAGTTCTTC	CASSPGQGAREQFF
TRBJ2-4	few	TRBV19	NA	TGTGCCAGTACCCCTCGCTGGACAGTGTCTGGCAAAAACATTCAGTACTTC	CASTPRWTVSGKNIQYF
TRBJ2-1	few	TRBV11-2	TRBD2	TGTGCCAGCAGGGATCCGGGACTACACCGACTTGAGCAGTTCTTC	CASRDPGLHRLEQFF
TRBJ1-1	NA	TRBV10-3	NA	TGTGCCGCCCGGGGGGGGGATCGGGCGAACACTGAAGCTTTCTTT	CAARGGDRANTEAFF
TRBJ1-2	NA	TRBV14	TRBD1	TGTGCCAGCAGCCAAGTTCGGGACAGCCCCTATGGCTACACCTTC	CASSQVRDSPYGYTF
TRBJ2-3	few	TRBV14	TRBD2	TGTGCCAGCAGCCGCTGGACTAGCGCTCGCACAGATACGCAGTATTTT	CASSRWTSARTDTQYF
TRBJ2-1	NA	TRBV5-1	TRBD2	TGCGCCAGCACGGGACTAGCGGGAGGGCCGGGCAATGAGCAGTTCTTC	CASTGLAGGPGNEQFF
TRBJ2-3	once	TRBV28	NA	TGTGCCAGCAGTTTCCTCCTGCGGACAGATACGCAGTATTTT	CASSFLLRTDTQYF
TRBJ2-5	few	TRBV4-3	TRBD2	TGCGCCAGCAGCCAGGAGACTAGCGGGAGATGGGGGACCCAGTACTTC	CASSQETSGRWGTQYF
TRBJ2-7	few	TRBV2	TRBD2	TGTGCCAGCGCATACTCGGCTAGCGGGAGATTACTCTCCTACGAGCAGTACTTC	CASAYSASGRLLSYEQYF
TRBJ2-7	few	TRBV27	TRBD2	TGTGCCAGCAGTTCACGTCCTAGCGGGAGCTTCTACGAGCAGTACTTC	CASSSRPSGSFYEQYF
TRBJ2-1	once	TRBV5-4	NA	TGTGCCAGCAGCTTGGAATCCACGAGGCACAATGAGCAGTTCTTC	CASSLESTRHNEQFF
TRBJ2-1	few	TRBV6-6	TRBD2	TGTGCCAGCACCCACACCATCATAGCGGGTGAGCAGTTCTTC	CASTHTIIAGEQFF
TRBJ2-2	NA	TRBV7-9	TRBD1	TGTGCCAGCAGCTCGGCCAGGGGGCGCGACACCGGGGAGCTGTTTTTT	CASSSARGRDTGELFF